The TCR beta chain under discussion was sequenced for a study of cytomegalovirus exposure and HLA in healthy donors (dated by TCRdb to 2016 to 2017). The study in broad terms: According to an earlier analysis of around 600 of the donors, 150 million to 200 million T cells yielded 120 million or so unique TCR beta sequences and approximately 280 Gb of sequence data. An early release that covered about 600 HLA-typed donors contained about 290 gigabases of sequencing data and 65 million to 100 million unique TCR sequences. The genetic ancestry cluster associated with self-reported Caucasian donors included 80% to 90% of the approximately 410 genotyped donors. The aim of the study was to test whether cataloging public T cell receptors could identify signatures of past pathogen exposure. The T cell repertoires of under 700 subjects were profiled by immunosequencing and related to cytomegalovirus serostatus. A separate validation cohort of about 110 different subjects was used in addition to the roughly 720-subject first cohort. High-throughput TCR immunosequencing, statistical association of individual TCRs with disease status, and machine learning were combined to predict cytomegalovirus infection status. In a later analysis, previously published TCR beta repertoires from 550 to 700 donors were re-analyzed and high-resolution HLA genotyping was added so that TCR occurrence patterns could be studied. In the later analysis, no new phenotypic data were used to find candidate immune exposures; instead, reliance was placed on TCR beta sequences and their occurrence across donors. To decide whether each TCR beta V gene segment behaved as functional or pseudogenic, an earlier analysis of several hundred of the donors relied on high-throughput TCR beta sequencing. Donor age, sex, ethnicity and CMV serostatus were compiled together with the repertoire data. Genome-wide SNP genotypes for about three fifths of the roughly 700 donors were used in a later genetic analysis, which treated that subset as a discovery cohort. Every repertoire in the discovery cohort had been generated on one and the same sequencing platform. Both class I and class II loci were covered by HLA typing, at four-digit resolution. Typing coverage differed by locus: A, B, C, DRB1 and DQB1 were typed in roughly 629-640 donors, DQA1 in about 510, DPA1 in roughly 590, and DPB1 in 472. Because of strong linkage in the cohort, roughly 5 DR-DQ haplotypes were treated as single units for association and clustering. Among about 400 genotyped donors of the cohort, an average of around 250,000 unique TCR beta nucleotide sequences was sequenced per donor, of which about 18% were non-productive. Broader findings and caveats from the paper: A later analysis associated around 16,000 TCR beta sequences with specific HLA alleles at a false discovery rate of 0.05. Some 15 rarely observed V segments, including chromosome 9 orphons, were excluded from the earlier analysis of approximately 500 of the donors because counts were too low. A cluster of highly shared sequence variants was judged likely to represent a technical artifact of the sequencing pipeline. An association between a missense DCLRE1C variant and V-gene and J-gene trimming of TCR beta chains was found in a later genetic analysis and replicated in an independent cohort. Correlated functional status among segregating V segments might reflect linkage disequilibrium, but an unknown experimental factor could not be ruled out. A few of the identified cytomegalovirus-associated TCR beta chains were confirmed in vitro to be specific for cytomegalovirus antigens. The study gave a list of more than 150 TCR beta chains associated with cytomegalovirus. For the cohort, immune exposure information was limited to CMV serostatus. Only TCR beta chains were sequenced in this cohort, and the absence of alpha or paired-chain data limited detectable features. Compared with equally common non-associated chains, HLA-associated TCR beta chains in a later analysis were more clonally expanded and had lower generation probabilities. In a later analysis, the rate of TCR association differed among HLA loci, with DRB1 alleles having the most associated TCRs and HLA-C alleles having the fewest. In an earlier analysis of under 600 of the donors, most TCR beta V segments were observed in productive rearrangements about 90% or about 30% of the time, broadly matching IMGT annotations. Because HLA typing was missing for some donors at each locus, association tests included only the typed subset. According to a later analysis, parvovirus B19, influenza, CMV and Epstein-Barr virus appeared linked to several top co-occurrence clusters. Strong co-occurrence of HLA alleles, especially DR and DQ, made assigning TCR associations to individual alleles difficult. The authors suggested that the approach could potentially be generalized to other disease states and immunological phenotypes. Some IMGT-functional V segments, including TRBV6-2 and TRBV6-3, could not be distinguished by the 87-base-pair reads and were therefore excluded. Sequencing depth was assumed to be roughly uniform across donors in the presence/absence analyses, though that assumption may not hold. While some public TCRs were present in many individuals, most TCR sequences turned up only very rarely across donors. A further reported finding was that TCR beta sequences accurately predicted the HLA-A and HLA-B alleles for most subjects in the first cohort. Cytomegalovirus status was reported to be diagnosed by the classifier with high specificity and sensitivity in both the original and validation cohorts. In a later genetic analysis, fewer N-insertions in productive TCRs were reported among donors in an Asian-associated ancestry cluster than the roughly 710-donor mean. Most CMV-associated TCR beta chains appeared to be HLA-restricted in a later analysis, and the HLA associations seemed to be driven largely by CMV exposure.

To prepare the library, the immunoSEQ multiplex PCR assay was applied. For the multiplex PCR, a mixture combining 60 forward primers for TCR Vbeta segments and 13 reverse primers for TCR Jbeta segments was used. The CDR3 region of rearranged TCR beta genes was amplified from genomic DNA with a multiplex PCR assay. On the Illumina HiSeq System, the amplified TCR beta libraries were sequenced as 87-base-pair reads. On the authors' methods: A later analysis counted some 74 million unique TCR beta chains across the 550 to 800 repertoires, and around 12 million of these chains were shared by at least two donors. Raw reads were error-corrected and collapsed into unique sequences by a nearest-neighbor algorithm in which closely related sequences were merged to remove PCR and sequencing errors. To assign V, D and J gene segments, CDR3 sequences were aligned to IMGT reference sequences. For a sequence to be retained, at least a six-nucleotide match to both a V gene segment and a J gene segment was required. Rearrangements were called productive when the CDR3 lacked stop codons and stayed in frame with V and J; all others were non-productive. CDR3 was defined according to IMGT convention as the region running from the second conserved V-encoded cysteine to the conserved J-encoded phenylalanine. The earlier analysis of fewer than 750 of the donors excluded sequences that lacked an unambiguous match to a single V gene segment. In an earlier analysis of around 590 of the donors, a V segment was called functional when productive rearrangements were above 56.7%, and segregating when the standard deviation between donors exceeded 5%. A statistical classification framework was built to diagnose cytomegalovirus status from the catalog of TCR beta chain sequences. In a later analysis, TCR nucleotide sequences were compared against IMGT/GENE-DB human TR gene sequences so that V and J genes could be assigned. A later analysis assigned CDR3 sequences and most-parsimonious VDJ recombination scenarios with the TCRdist pipeline. A later analysis defined each TCR beta chain by its CDR3 amino acid sequence plus V-gene family, and excluded reads lacking a unique V-gene family. To address suspected cross-contamination and a sequencing artifact, a later analysis removed roughly 580 highly shared, low-generation-probability nucleotide sequences. In a later analysis, a clonal expansion index for each public chain was calculated from normalized within-repertoire ranks of inferred template counts. In a later analysis, generation probabilities were computed with a VDJ recombination model fitted to out-of-frame rearrangements, and the resulting probabilities were checked against IGoR. In a later analysis, TCR-TCR, TCR-HLA and TCR-CMV co-occurrence was scored with hypergeometric tests, and a repertoire-size bias correction was applied to TCR pairs. In a later analysis, false discovery rates were estimated by permuting HLA or CMV assignments 20 times. In a later analysis, co-occurring TCRs were grouped using DBSCAN, with TCRdist sequence similarity added in when clustering inside HLA-allele-positive subsets. Repertoires with fewer than 30,000 or more than 120,000 public chains, plus five repertoires with anomalous nucleotide sharing, were excluded from co-occurrence clustering. In its TCRdb copy, this immuneACCESS table keeps in-frame sequences only and misses some clones. Where compared with another copy, unresolved V genes explain less than half of these, and the others have no known cause. Clone size and the V and J calls come from that table; the DNA yielded D and trimming. Present in this sample are about 57,000 clones, approximately 79% of which were seen just once. The ten largest clonotypes hold about 2.8% of the sample.

The germline V gene supplies CDR1 MRHNA and CDR2 SNTAGT. After removal of 6 bases from V and 7 bases from J, the junction retains 8 bases not matched to a gene. Inclusive of the bounding cysteine and phenylalanine, the CDR3 is 13 residues long. Just the 39-base CDR3 DNA is kept, in frame starting at base 1. Turning to this clone: The target of this receptor is not known. No per-base quality is available; no much larger clone lies one base away.

The cohort was made up of 666 healthy bone marrow donors. At the time of sampling, every cohort member was nominally healthy, though immune exposures that went unrecorded were likely present. The donor tested CMV seronegative and was one of the 352 seronegative cohort members. Every donor gave a peripheral blood sample, and the peripheral blood mononuclear cells from that sample were used for TCR beta sequencing. The Qiagen DNeasy Blood Extraction Kit was used to extract genomic DNA from the blood cell samples. The sample comprised PBMCs. Recombination joined TRBV6-4 with TRBJ1-1; 7 of the junction bases match TRBD1. The receptor was derived from a woman in her 30s in good health and CMV-seronegative. The CDR3 region reads CASRYGQASEAFF. The nucleotides are TGTGCCAGCAGATACGGACAGGCCAGTGAAGCTTTCTTT.